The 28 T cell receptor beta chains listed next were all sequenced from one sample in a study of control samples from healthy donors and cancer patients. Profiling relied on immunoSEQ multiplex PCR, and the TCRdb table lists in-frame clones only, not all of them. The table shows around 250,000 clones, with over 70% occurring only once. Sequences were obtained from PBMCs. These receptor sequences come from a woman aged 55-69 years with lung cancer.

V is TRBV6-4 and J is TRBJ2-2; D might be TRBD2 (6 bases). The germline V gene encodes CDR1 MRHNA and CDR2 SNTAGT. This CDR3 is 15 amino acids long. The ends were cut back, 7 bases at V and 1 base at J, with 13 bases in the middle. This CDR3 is CASKRAGMNTGELFF. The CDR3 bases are TGTGCCAGCAAAAGGGCGGGGATGAACACCGGGGAGCTGTTTTTT.

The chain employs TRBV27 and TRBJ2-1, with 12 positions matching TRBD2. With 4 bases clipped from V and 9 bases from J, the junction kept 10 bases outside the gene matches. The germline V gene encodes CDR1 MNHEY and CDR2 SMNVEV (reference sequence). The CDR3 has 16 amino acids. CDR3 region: CASSWLLAGGASEQFF. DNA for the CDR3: TGTGCCAGCAGTTGGCTGCTAGCGGGGGGGGCTAGTGAGCAGTTCTTC.

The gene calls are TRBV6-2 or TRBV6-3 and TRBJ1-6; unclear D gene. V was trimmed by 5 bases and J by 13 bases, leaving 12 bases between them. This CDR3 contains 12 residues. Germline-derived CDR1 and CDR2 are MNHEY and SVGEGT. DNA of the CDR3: TGTGCCAGCAGTCTGGATTGGCGGCCCCTCCACTTT. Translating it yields CASSLDWRPLHF.

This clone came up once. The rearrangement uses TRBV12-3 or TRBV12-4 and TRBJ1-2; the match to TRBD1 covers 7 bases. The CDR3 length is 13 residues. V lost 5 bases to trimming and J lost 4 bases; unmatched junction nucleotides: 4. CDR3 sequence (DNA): TGTGCCAGCAGTGCGGGACAGTCCTATGGCTACACCTTC. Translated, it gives CASSAGQSYGYTF.

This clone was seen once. This CDR3 reads CASSSSDREHYGYTF. The CDR3 DNA sequence: TGTGCCAGCAGCTCATCGGACAGGGAGCACTATGGCTACACCTTC. The chain couples TRBV7-9 to TRBJ1-2; 8 bases map to TRBD1. Per germline, CDR1 SEHNR and CDR2 FQNEAQ (reference sequence). V trimming: 4 bases; J trimming: 3 bases; junction bases outside the gene matches: 7. The CDR3 consists of 15 residues.

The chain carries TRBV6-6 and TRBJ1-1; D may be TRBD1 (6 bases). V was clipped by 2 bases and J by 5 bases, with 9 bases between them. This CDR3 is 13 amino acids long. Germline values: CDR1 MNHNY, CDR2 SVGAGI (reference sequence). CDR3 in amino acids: CASSYIGGTEAFF. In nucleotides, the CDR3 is TGTGCCAGCAGTTACATAGGGGGTACTGAAGCTTTCTTT.

CDR3 loop: CASSQVLLGNSPLHF. The CDR3 nucleotides are TGTGCCAGCAGCCAAGTACTTCTGGGGAATTCACCCCTCCACTTT. The V gene is TRBV3-1 (or the pseudogene TRBV3-2), the J gene TRBJ1-6; D gene uncertain. CDR1 and CDR2 from the germline V gene are LGHDT and YNNKEL (reference sequence). The CDR3 runs 15 residues. V was shortened by 1 base and J by 7 bases, with 11 bases between the two germline ends.

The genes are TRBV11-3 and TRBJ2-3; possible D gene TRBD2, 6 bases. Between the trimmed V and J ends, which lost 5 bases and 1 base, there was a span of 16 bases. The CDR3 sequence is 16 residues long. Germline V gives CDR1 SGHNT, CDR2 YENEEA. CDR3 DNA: TGTGCCAGCAGCCCTGGACGAGGAGGGGGCACAGATACGCAGTATTTT. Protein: CASSPGRGGGTDTQYF.

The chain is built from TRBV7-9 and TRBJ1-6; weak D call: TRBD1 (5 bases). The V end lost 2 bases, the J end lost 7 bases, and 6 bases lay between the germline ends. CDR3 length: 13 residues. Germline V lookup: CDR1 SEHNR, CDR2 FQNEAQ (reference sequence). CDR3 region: CASSLQGNSPLHF. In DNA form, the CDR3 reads TGTGCCAGCAGCTTACAGGGCAATTCACCCCTCCACTTT.

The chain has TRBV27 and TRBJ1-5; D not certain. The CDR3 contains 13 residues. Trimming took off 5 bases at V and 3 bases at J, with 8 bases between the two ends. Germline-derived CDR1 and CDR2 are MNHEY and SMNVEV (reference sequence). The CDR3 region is CASSNQVNQPQHF. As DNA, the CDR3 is TGTGCCAGCAGTAATCAGGTCAATCAGCCCCAGCATTTT.

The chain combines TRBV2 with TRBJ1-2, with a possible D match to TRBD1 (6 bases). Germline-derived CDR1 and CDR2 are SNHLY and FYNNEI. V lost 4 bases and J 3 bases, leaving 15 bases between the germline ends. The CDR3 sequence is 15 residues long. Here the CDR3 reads CASSAIPTGDYGYTF. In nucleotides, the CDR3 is TGTGCCAGCAGTGCTATCCCGACAGGAGACTATGGCTACACCTTC.

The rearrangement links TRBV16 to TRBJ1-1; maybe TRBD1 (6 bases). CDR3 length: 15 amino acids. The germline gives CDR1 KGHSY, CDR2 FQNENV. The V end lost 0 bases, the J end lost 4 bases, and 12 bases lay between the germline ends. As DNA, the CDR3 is TGTGCCAGCAGCCAATCGCGGGGGCTTGGCACTGAAGCTTTCTTT. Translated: CASSQSRGLGTEAFF.

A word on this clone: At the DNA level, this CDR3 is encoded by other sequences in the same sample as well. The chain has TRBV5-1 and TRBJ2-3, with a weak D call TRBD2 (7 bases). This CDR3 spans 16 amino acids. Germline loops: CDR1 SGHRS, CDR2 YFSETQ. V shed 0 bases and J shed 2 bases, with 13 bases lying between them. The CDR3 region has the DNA TGCGCCAGCAGCTTGGGAGGGGGGGGCTCCACAGATACGCAGTATTTT. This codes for CASSLGGGGSTDTQYF. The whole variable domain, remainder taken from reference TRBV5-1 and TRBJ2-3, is KAGVTQTPRYLIKTRGQQVTLSCSPISGHRSVSWYQQTPGQGLQFLFEYFSETQRNKGNFPGRFSGRQFSNSRSEMNVSTLELGDSALYLCASSLGGGGSTDTQYFGPGTRLTVL.

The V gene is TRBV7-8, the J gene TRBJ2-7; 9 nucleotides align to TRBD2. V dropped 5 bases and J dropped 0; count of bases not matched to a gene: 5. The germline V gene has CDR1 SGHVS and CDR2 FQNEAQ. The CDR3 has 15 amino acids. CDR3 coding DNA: TGTGCCAGCAGCGCCAGTAGCGGGAGCTCCTACGAGCAGTACTTC. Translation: CASSASSGSSYEQYF.

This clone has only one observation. The CDR3 protein is CASSLGYRDIGYEQYF. The CDR3, as DNA: TGTGCCAGCAGCTTAGGGTACCGGGACATAGGCTACGAGCAGTACTTC. The V call is TRBV7-2, the J call TRBJ2-7; TRBD1 might be the D (6 bases). This CDR3 is built from 16 residues. The V end lost 1 base, the J end lost 3 bases, and 16 bases lay between the germline ends. Germline CDR1 and CDR2: SGHTA and FQGNSA.

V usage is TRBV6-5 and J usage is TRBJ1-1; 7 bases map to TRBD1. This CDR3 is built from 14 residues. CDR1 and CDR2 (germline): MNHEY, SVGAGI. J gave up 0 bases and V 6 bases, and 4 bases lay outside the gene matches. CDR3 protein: CASRTGQMNTEAFF. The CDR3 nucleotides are TGTGCCAGCAGAACGGGACAGATGAACACTGAAGCTTTCTTT.

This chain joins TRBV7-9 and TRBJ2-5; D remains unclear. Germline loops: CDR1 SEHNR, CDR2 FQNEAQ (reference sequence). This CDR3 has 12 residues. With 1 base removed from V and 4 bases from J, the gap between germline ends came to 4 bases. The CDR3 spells CASSLGVETQYF. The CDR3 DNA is TGTGCCAGCAGCTTAGGGGTAGAGACCCAGTACTTC. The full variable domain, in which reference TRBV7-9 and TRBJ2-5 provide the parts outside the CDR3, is DTGVSQNPRHKITKRGQNVTFRCDPISEHNRLYWYRQTLGQGPEFLTYFQNEAQLEKSRLLSDRFSAERPKGSFSTLEIQRTEQGDSAMYLCASSLGVETQYFGPGTRLLVL.

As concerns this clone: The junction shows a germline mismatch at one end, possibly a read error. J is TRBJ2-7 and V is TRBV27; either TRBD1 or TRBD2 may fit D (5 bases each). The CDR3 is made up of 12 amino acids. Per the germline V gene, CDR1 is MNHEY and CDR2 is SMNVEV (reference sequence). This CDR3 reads CASSSPPRGFHF. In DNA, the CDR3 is TGTGCCAGCAGTTCCCCCCCCCGGGGCTTCCACTTC.

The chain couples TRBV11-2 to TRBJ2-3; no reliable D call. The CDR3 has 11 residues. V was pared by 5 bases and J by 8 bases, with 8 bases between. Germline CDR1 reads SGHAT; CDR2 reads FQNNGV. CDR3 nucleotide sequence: TGTGCCAGCAGCCTCCCCCCTACGCAGTATTTT. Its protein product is CASSLPPTQYF.

The CDR3, as DNA: TGTGCCAGCAGCCGAGGACAGGGGAGTCAGCCCCAGCATTTT. The encoded protein is CASSRGQGSQPQHF. The gene calls are TRBV7-8 and TRBJ1-5; 9 bases agree with TRBD1. The CDR3 is 14 residues long. Germline-derived CDR1 and CDR2 are SGHVS and FQNEAQ. V lost 5 bases and J lost 6; bases outside the gene matches: 5.

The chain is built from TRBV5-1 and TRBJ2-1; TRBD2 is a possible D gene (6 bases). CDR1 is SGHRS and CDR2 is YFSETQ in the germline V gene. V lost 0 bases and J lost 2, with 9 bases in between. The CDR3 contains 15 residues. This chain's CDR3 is CASSLVGGTYNEQFF. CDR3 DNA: TGCGCCAGCAGCTTGGTAGGAGGGACCTACAATGAGCAGTTCTTC.

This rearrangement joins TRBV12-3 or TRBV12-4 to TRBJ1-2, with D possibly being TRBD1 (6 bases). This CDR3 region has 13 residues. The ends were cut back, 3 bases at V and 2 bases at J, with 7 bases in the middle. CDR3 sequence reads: CASSFGQNYGYTF. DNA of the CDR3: TGTGCCAGCAGTTTCGGACAGAACTATGGCTACACCTTC.

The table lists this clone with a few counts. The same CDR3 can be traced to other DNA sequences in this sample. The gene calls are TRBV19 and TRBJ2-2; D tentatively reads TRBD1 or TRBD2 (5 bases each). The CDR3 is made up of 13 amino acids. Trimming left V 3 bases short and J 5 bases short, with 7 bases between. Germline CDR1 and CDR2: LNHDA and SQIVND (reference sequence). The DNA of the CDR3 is TGTGCCAGTAGTATTGAGGGGACCGGGGAGCTGTTTTTT. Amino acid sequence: CASSIEGTGELFF.

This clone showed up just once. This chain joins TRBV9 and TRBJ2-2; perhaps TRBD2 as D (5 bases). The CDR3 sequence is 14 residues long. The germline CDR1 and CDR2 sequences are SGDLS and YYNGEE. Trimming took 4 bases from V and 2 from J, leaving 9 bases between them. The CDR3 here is CASSPGINTGELFF. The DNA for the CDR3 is TGTGCCAGCAGCCCCGGGATTAACACCGGGGAGCTGTTTTTT.

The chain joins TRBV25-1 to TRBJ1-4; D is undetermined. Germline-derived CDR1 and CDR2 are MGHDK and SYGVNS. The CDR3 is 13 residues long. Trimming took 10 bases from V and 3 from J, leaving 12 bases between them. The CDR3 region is CATQRVANEKLFF. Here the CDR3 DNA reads TGTGCCACGCAACGAGTTGCTAATGAAAAACTGTTTTTT.

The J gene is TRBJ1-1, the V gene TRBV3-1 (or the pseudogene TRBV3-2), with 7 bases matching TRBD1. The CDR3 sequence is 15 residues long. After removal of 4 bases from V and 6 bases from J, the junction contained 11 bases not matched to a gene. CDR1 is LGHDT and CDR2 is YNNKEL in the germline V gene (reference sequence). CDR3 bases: TGTGCCAGCAGCCTAAGGGGCCAAGGGGGCGCTGAAGCTTTCTTT. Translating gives CASSLRGQGGAEAFF.

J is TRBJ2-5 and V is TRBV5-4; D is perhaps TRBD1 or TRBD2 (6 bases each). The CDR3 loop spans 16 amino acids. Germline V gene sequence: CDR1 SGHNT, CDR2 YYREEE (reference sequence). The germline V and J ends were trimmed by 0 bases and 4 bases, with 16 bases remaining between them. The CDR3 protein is CASSLGGGYSGETQYF. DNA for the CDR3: TGTGCCAGCAGCTTGGGAGGGGGGTATTCCGGAGAGACCCAGTACTTC.

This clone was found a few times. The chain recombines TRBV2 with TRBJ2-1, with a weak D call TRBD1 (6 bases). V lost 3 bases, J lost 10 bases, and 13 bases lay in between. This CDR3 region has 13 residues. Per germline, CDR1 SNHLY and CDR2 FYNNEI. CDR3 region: CASSDVGGREQFF. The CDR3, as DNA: TGTGCCAGCAGTGATGTAGGGGGTAGGGAGCAGTTCTTC.